The present TCR beta chain was sequenced within a study of T cells in Graves' hyperthyroidism and ophthalmopathy. Study-level results: Most expanded thyroid clonotypes above 0.001 recurred in blood.

Template material for amplifying TCR beta CDR3 regions consisted of RNA transcripts. In the first-round RT-PCR of the TCR CDR3, the HTBI primer set was used. MiXCR, run by TCRdb on the multiplex PCR reads, gives a single entry per CDR3 protein. Of over 700,000 distinct CDR3 sequences in the sample, roughly 32% were seen once. The V end lost 2 bases, the J end lost 7 bases, and 7 bases lay between the germline ends. The length of the CDR3 is 13 residues. The germline CDR1 and CDR2 sequences are SGHRS and YFSETQ. This clonotype was observed many times. Antigen specificity is unknown. What was sequenced was blood. The TCR sequence derives from a woman aged 40 to 50 with Graves' hyperthyroidism. The rearrangement uses TRBV5-1 and TRBJ1-6; D call uncertain. The CDR3 nucleotides are TGCGCCAGCAGCTTTTCTCAAAATTCACCCCTCCACTTT. It translates to CASSFSQNSPLHF.